A single sample gave rise to the 26 T cell receptor beta chains below, sequenced in a study of blood T cell repertoires in COVID-19. Here immunoSEQ multiplex PCR was the method, and the copy in TCRdb shows in-frame clones only, minus some. The sample holds roughly 130,000 clones, almost 85% seen once. Input material: peripheral blood. Receptors originate from a woman aged 30 to 39 who had recovered from COVID-19.

This clone was detected once. V and J are TRBV20-1 and TRBJ1-2; D is undetermined. V gave up 1 base and J gave up 6 bases, with 6 bases separating them. The germline V gene encodes CDR1 DFQATT and CDR2 SNEGSKA (reference sequence). There are 11 residues in the CDR3. The CDR3 DNA reads TGCAGTGCTAGAGGTCCCGATGGCTACACCTTC. Protein product: CSARGPDGYTF.

The chain's CDR3 is CASSYDRNQPQHF. The CDR3 DNA follows: TGTGCCAGCAGTTATGACAGGAACCAGCCCCAGCATTTT. The genes are TRBV6-5 and TRBJ1-5, with D possibly matching TRBD1 (6 bases). V dropped 3 bases and J dropped 7 bases, with 10 bases sitting between them. The CDR3 runs to 13 residues. CDR1 MNHEY and CDR2 SVGAGI come from the germline V gene.

The chain carries TRBV11-3 and TRBJ2-2, with 8 bases fitting TRBD2. The CDR3 has 19 residues. Germline V gives CDR1 SGHNT, CDR2 YENEEA. V lost 1 base, J lost 1 base, and 11 bases stayed unmatched. CDR3 coding DNA: TGTGCCAGCAGCTTAGGCGCTTCAGTAGCGGGGTTGAACACCGGGGAGCTGTTTTTT. It is translated as CASSLGASVAGLNTGELFF.

The chain is built from TRBV10-2 and TRBJ1-5; 8 bases align to TRBD1. Per the germline V gene, CDR1 is WSHSY and CDR2 is SAAADI. Trimming cost V 3 bases and J 7 bases; bases outside gene matches: 5. The length of the CDR3 is 14 residues. CDR3 sequence: CASSEQGGNQPQHF. The CDR3 region has the DNA TGCGCCAGCAGTGAACAGGGGGGGAACCAGCCCCAGCATTTT.

This clone was counted between two and nine times. The chain uses TRBV3-1 (or the pseudogene TRBV3-2) and TRBJ2-3; 11 bases match TRBD2. V lost 6 bases and J lost 4; bases outside the gene matches: 6. The CDR3 is made up of 15 amino acids. Germline V gene data show CDR1 as LGHDT and CDR2 as YNNKEL (reference sequence). CDR3 bases: TGTGCCAGCAGGCCAAGTAGCGGGAGGGCAGATACGCAGTATTTT. Translating it yields CASRPSSGRADTQYF.

The chain recombines TRBV6-6 with TRBJ1-3, with TRBD1 identical over 12 bases. The CDR3 extends over 19 amino acids. Looked up from germline, CDR1 is MNHNY and CDR2 is SVGAGI (reference sequence). V shed 6 bases, J shed 0 bases, and the junction held 12 bases outside the gene matches. This CDR3 is CASSSGTGGPVHSGNTIYF. The DNA for the CDR3 is TGTGCCAGCAGCTCCGGGACAGGGGGCCCTGTACACTCTGGAAACACCATATATTTT.

Here the CDR3 DNA reads TGTGCCAGCACCCCTACCGGAGGGCCAGGCTCCGGGGAGCTGTTTTTT. The encoded protein is CASTPTGGPGSGELFF. The rearrangement joins TRBV7-6 to TRBJ2-2, with a possible D match to TRBD2 (6 bases). With 7 bases removed from V and 6 bases from J, the gap between germline ends came to 21 bases. This CDR3 has 16 residues. Germline V lookup: CDR1 SGHVS, CDR2 FNYEAQ.

Here the CDR3 DNA reads TGTGCCAGCAGCCAAGACTTGCGACAGGGCAATGAGCAGTTCTTC. This codes for CASSQDLRQGNEQFF. The V and J genes are TRBV4-2 and TRBJ2-1, with 7 bases identical to TRBD1. The CDR3 loop spans 15 amino acids. V was pared by 0 bases and J by 6 bases, with 5 bases of the junction left unmatched. Germline V gene sequence: CDR1 LGHNA, CDR2 YNFKEQ.

The V call is TRBV2, the J call TRBJ2-2; D might be TRBD2 (5 bases). The germline V and J ends were trimmed by 6 bases and 6 bases, with 17 bases remaining between them. The CDR3 runs to 15 residues. CDR1 and CDR2 from the germline V gene are SNHLY and FYNNEI. CDR3 residues: CASSPRDLGAGELFF. The CDR3 DNA sequence: TGTGCCAGCAGCCCCCGGGATCTCGGTGCCGGGGAGCTGTTTTTT.

The genes are TRBV6-5 and TRBJ2-7; D perhaps matches TRBD1 (6 bases). The length of the CDR3 is 15 residues. Germline lookup yields CDR1 MNHEY and CDR2 SVGAGI. Trimming took off 4 bases at V and 2 bases at J, with 15 bases between the two ends. CDR3 in amino acids: CASSFQDSLPYEQYF. The CDR3 DNA is TGTGCCAGCAGTTTCCAGGACAGTCTACCCTACGAGCAGTACTTC.

J is TRBJ2-3 and V is TRBV6-2 or TRBV6-3; possibly TRBD2 for D (5 bases). Germline V gene sequence: CDR1 MNHEY, CDR2 SVGEGT. V was shortened by 0 bases and J by 2 bases, with 18 bases between the two germline ends. CDR3 length: 18 residues. The CDR3: CASSYSGEGGTPTDTQYF. CDR3 in DNA: TGTGCCAGCAGTTACTCAGGAGAGGGCGGAACCCCCACAGATACGCAGTATTTT.

This clone was seen just once. The V call is TRBV11-2, the J call TRBJ2-5; tentative D call: TRBD1 (5 bases). V lost 5 bases and J lost 4, with 17 bases in between. Germline-derived CDR1 and CDR2 are SGHAT and FQNNGV. The CDR3 has 15 amino acids. The CDR3 DNA reads TGTGCCAGCAGCCAGCTTCGTGGGGCCTTAGAGACCCAGTACTTC. Its translation is CASSQLRGALETQYF.

The chain recombines TRBV5-1 with TRBJ1-1; TRBD1 matches at 7 bases. The CDR3 covers 18 residues. Germline trimming cut 3 bases from V and 2 bases from J; bases unmatched to any gene: 16. Germline V gene data show CDR1 as SGHRS and CDR2 as YFSETQ. CDR3 region: CASSSGGLTGRRNTEAFF. CDR3 DNA sequence: TGCGCCAGCAGCTCTGGGGGGTTGACAGGGAGGCGAAACACTGAAGCTTTCTTT. Together with reference TRBV5-1 and TRBJ1-1, the CDR3 gives the full variable domain: KAGVTQTPRYLIKTRGQQVTLSCSPISGHRSVSWYQQTPGQGLQFLFEYFSETQRNKGNFPGRFSGRQFSNSRSEMNVSTLELGDSALYLCASSSGGLTGRRNTEAFFGQGTRLTVV.

In its sample, this clone was seen once. The chain combines TRBV5-4 with TRBJ2-2, with 8 nucleotides matching TRBD2. The CDR3 spans 17 residues. The junction had 11 bases not matched to a gene; V was cut back by 1 base and J by 6 bases. In germline, CDR1 is SGHNT, CDR2 YYREEE (reference sequence). CDR3 sequence reads: CASSLWSGGASAGELFF. CDR3 DNA: TGTGCCAGCAGCTTGTGGAGCGGGGGTGCTTCGGCCGGGGAGCTGTTTTTT.

The J gene is TRBJ2-7, the V gene TRBV5-1, with 7 positions matching TRBD2. J gave up 0 bases and V 0 bases, and 3 bases lay outside the gene matches. The CDR3 is 15 residues long. Germline V gene data show CDR1 as SGHRS and CDR2 as YFSETQ. The CDR3 reads CASSLASGSSYEQYF. CDR3 nucleotides: TGCGCCAGCAGCTTGGCTAGCGGAAGCTCCTACGAGCAGTACTTC.

The table lists this clone with a count of one. The V and J genes are TRBV27 and TRBJ2-7; D call uncertain. Germline V lookup: CDR1 MNHEY, CDR2 SMNVEV (reference sequence). The CDR3 length is 14 residues. Trimming cost V 6 bases and J 0 bases, with 12 bases left between them. The DNA of the CDR3 is TGTGCCAGCAGCCTCAGGAAGAGCTCCTACGAGCAGTACTTC. As protein: CASSLRKSSYEQYF.

CDR3 protein: CASSPLGVDGYTF. The DNA for the CDR3 is TGTGCCAGCAGTCCGCTCGGGGTCGATGGCTACACCTTC. The chain has TRBV27 and TRBJ1-2; D not resolved. Per germline, CDR1 MNHEY and CDR2 SMNVEV (reference sequence). With 5 bases removed from V and 6 bases from J, the gap between germline ends came to 13 bases. The CDR3 spans 13 residues.

The chain recombines TRBV29-1 with TRBJ2-5; 9 bases match TRBD1. Germline CDR1 and CDR2: SQVTM and ANQGSEA. CDR3 length equals 15 residues. V trimming: 3 bases; J trimming: 5 bases; junction bases outside the gene matches: 10. The CDR3 protein is CSVDPGTGKGETQYF. The CDR3 DNA follows: TGCAGCGTTGATCCCGGGACAGGGAAGGGGGAGACCCAGTACTTC.

The rearrangement links TRBV7-8 to TRBJ2-6; no reliable D call. The V and J ends lost 2 bases and 0 bases respectively, with 11 bases between them. Germline assignment: CDR1 SGHVS and CDR2 FQNEAQ. The CDR3 has 17 amino acids. In nucleotides, the CDR3 is TGTGCCAGCAGCTTACTGGGTCGGAGCTCTGGGGCCAACGTCCTGACTTTC. It codes for CASSLLGRSSGANVLTF.

The chain employs TRBV2 and TRBJ2-7; 8 nucleotides agree with TRBD1. Trimming cost V 6 bases and J 0 bases; bases outside gene matches: 4. Germline V CDR1 and CDR2: SNHLY, FYNNEI. CDR3 size: 14 residues. The CDR3 loop reads CASRRTGSSYEQYF. For the CDR3, the DNA is TGTGCCAGCAGACGGACAGGGAGCTCCTACGAGCAGTACTTC.

The chain employs TRBV2 and TRBJ2-3; possibly TRBD1 for D (6 bases). The V end lost 7 bases, the J end lost 2 bases, and 10 bases lay between the germline ends. Germline values: CDR1 SNHLY, CDR2 FYNNEI. This CDR3 is built from 13 residues. CDR3 protein: CASTDRHTDTQYF. Written as DNA, the CDR3 is TGTGCCAGCACGGACAGACACACAGATACGCAGTATTTT.

The CDR3 DNA is TGTGCCAGCAGTTTACGGTCGGGAGAGTACGAGCAGTACTTC. It encodes CASSLRSGEYEQYF. The chain recombines TRBV27 with TRBJ2-7; the D gene is possibly TRBD2 (6 bases). Per germline, CDR1 MNHEY and CDR2 SMNVEV (reference sequence). The CDR3 runs 14 residues. Deletions cut 2 bases from V and 4 bases from J, with 12 bases between.

The V and J genes are TRBV11-2 and TRBJ1-5; D is unclear. Germline assignment: CDR1 SGHAT and CDR2 FQNNGV. Trimming removed 2 bases at V and 2 bases at J, with 4 bases between. The CDR3 loop spans 13 amino acids. CDR3 residues: CASSLFGNQPQHF. The CDR3, as DNA: TGTGCCAGCAGCTTATTCGGCAATCAGCCCCAGCATTTT. Variable domain in full (rest from reference TRBV11-2 and TRBJ1-5): EAGVAQSPRYKIIEKRQSVAFWCNPISGHATLYWYQQILGQGPKLLIQFQNNGVVDDSQLPKDRFSAERLKGVDSTLKIQPAKLEDSAVYLCASSLFGNQPQHFGDGTRLSIL.

This chain links TRBV6-5 with TRBJ2-7; D is unclear. The CDR3 covers 12 residues. Germline lookup yields CDR1 MNHEY and CDR2 SVGAGI. V lost 6 bases and J lost 2, with 8 bases in between. CDR3 DNA sequence: TGTGCCAGCAGCGACAACGCCTACGAGCAGTACTTC. Protein: CASSDNAYEQYF.

The genes are TRBV29-1 and TRBJ1-5, with 8 bases identical to TRBD1. The CDR3 loop spans 13 amino acids. Germline V gene sequence: CDR1 SQVTM, CDR2 ANQGSEA. Germline trimming cut 4 bases from V and 6 bases from J; bases unmatched to any gene: 5. CDR3 in amino acids: CSVAPGQGQPQHF. The CDR3, as DNA: TGCAGCGTTGCCCCAGGACAGGGTCAGCCCCAGCATTTT.

The chain uses TRBV29-1 and TRBJ1-2; 8 nucleotides align to TRBD1. The V segment lost 4 bases and the J segment 11 bases; nucleotides outside the gene matches: 3. This CDR3 contains 10 residues. Germline loops: CDR1 SQVTM, CDR2 ANQGSEA. The CDR3 bases are TGCAGCGTTGGCGGACAGGGTTACACCTTC. Its translation: CSVGGQGYTF.